This TCR beta chain was found in a study of T cells of healthy individuals. Trimming took off 0 bases at V and 7 bases at J, with 13 bases between the two ends. Germline V gene lookup returns CDR1 WSHSY and CDR2 SAAADI. This CDR3 is built from 15 residues. TCRdb ran MiXCR on the 5' RACE reads and lists one entry per CDR3 protein. The sample lists 40,000 to 60,000 distinct CDR3 sequences; around 15% were seen once. The clonotype was recovered from a human donor in good health. The gene calls are TRBV10-2 and TRBJ1-5; D perhaps matches TRBD1 (5 bases). CDR3 region: CASSESGGRVQPQHF. The CDR3 DNA reads TGCGCCAGCAGTGAGTCTGGAGGCAGGGTCCAGCCCCAGCATTTT.